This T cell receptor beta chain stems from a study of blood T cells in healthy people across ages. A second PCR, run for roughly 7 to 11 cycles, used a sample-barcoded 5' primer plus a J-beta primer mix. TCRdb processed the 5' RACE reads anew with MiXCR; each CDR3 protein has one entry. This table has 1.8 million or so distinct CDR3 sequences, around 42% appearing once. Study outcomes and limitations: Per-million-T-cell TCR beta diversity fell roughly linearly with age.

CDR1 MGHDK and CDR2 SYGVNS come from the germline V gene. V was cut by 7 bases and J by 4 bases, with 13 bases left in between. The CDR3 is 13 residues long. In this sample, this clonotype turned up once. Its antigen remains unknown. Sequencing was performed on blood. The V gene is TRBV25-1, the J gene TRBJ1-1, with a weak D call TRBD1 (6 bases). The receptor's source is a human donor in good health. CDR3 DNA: TGTGCCAGCAACAGGGTATTGGGCACTGAAGCTTTCTTT. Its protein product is CASNRVLGTEAFF.